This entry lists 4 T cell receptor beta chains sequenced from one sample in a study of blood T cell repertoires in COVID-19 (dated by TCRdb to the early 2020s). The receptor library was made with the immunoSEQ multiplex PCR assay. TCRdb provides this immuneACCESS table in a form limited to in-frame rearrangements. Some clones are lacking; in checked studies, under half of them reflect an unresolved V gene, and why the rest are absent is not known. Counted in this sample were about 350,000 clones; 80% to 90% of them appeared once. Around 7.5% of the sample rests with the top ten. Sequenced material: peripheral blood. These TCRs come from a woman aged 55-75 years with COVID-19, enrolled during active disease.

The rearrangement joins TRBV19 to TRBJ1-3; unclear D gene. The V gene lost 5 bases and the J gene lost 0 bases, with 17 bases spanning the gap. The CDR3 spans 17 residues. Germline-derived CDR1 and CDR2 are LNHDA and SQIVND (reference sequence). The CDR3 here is CASSRPSAGVSGNTIYF. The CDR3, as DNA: TGTGCCAGTAGTCGTCCGTCGGCAGGCGTCTCTGGAAACACCATATATTTT. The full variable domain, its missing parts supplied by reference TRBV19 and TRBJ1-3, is DGGITQSPKYLFRKEGQNVTLSCEQNLNHDAMYWYRQDPGQGLRLIYYSQIVNDFQKGDIAEGYSVSREKKESFPLTVTSAQKNPTAFYLCASSRPSAGVSGNTIYFGEGSWLTVV.

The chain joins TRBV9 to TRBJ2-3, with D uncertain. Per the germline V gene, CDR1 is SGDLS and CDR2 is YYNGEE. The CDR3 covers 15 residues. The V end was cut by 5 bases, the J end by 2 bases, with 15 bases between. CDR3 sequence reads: CASSALSRDTDTQYF. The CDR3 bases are TGTGCCAGCAGTGCTCTTAGCAGAGACACAGATACGCAGTATTTT.

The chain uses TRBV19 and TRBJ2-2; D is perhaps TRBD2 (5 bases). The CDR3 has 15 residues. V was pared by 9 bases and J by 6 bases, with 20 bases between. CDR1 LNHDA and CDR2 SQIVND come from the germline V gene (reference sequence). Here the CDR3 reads CASSDNWGAAGELFF. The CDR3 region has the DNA TGTGCCAGCTCTGACAATTGGGGAGCGGCCGGGGAGCTGTTTTTT.

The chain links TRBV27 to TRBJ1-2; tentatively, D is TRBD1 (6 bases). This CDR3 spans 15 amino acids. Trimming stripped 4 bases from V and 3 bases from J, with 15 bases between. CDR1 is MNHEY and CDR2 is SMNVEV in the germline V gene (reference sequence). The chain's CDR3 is CASSWAGESYYGYTF. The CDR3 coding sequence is TGTGCCAGCAGTTGGGCAGGGGAGAGTTACTATGGCTACACCTTC.